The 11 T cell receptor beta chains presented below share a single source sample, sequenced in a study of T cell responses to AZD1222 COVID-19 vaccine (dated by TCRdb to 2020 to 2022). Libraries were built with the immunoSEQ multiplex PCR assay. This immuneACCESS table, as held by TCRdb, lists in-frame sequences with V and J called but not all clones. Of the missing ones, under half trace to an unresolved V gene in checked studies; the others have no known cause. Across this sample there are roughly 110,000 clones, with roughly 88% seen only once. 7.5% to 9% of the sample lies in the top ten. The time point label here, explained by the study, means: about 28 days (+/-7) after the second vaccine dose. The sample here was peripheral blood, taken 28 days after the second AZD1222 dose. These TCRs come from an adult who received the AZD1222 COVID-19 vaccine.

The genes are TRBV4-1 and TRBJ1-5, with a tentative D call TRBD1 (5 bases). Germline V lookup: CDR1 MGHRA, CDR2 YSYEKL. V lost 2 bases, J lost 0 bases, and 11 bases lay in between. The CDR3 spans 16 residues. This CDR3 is CASSQLSTDSNQPQHF. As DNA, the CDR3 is TGCGCCAGCAGCCAACTATCGACAGATAGCAATCAGCCCCAGCATTTT.

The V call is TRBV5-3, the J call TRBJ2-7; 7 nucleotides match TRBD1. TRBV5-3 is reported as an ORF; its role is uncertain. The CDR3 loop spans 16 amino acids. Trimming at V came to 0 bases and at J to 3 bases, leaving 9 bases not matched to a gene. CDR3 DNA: TGTGCCAGAAGCTTGGAGCCAGGGGGTCCTCTCTACGAGCAGTACTTC. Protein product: CARSLEPGGPLYEQYF.

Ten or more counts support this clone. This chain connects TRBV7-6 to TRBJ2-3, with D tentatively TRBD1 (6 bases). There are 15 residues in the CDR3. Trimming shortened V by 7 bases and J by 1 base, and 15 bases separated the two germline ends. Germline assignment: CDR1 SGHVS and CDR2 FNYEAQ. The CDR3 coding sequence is TGTGCCAGCACTTTGGGGGCCGTGGGCACAGATACGCAGTATTTT. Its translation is CASTLGAVGTDTQYF. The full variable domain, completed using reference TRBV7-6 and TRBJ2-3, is GAGVSQSPRYKVTKRGQDVALRCDPISGHVSLYWYRQALGQGPEFLTYFNYEAQQDKSGLPNDRFSAERPEGSISTLTIQRTEQRDSAMYRCASTLGAVGTDTQYFGPGTRLTVL.

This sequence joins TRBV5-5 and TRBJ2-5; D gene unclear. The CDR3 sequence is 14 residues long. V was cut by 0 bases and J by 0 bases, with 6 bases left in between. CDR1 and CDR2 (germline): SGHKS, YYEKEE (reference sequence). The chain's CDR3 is CASSLGLYQETQYF. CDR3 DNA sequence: TGTGCCAGCAGCTTGGGACTTTACCAAGAGACCCAGTACTTC.

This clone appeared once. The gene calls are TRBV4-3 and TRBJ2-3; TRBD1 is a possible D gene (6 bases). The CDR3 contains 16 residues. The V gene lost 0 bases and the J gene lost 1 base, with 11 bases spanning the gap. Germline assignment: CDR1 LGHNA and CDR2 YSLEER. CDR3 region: CASSQEPRQGTDTQYF. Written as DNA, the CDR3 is TGCGCCAGCAGCCAAGAACCGAGACAGGGCACAGATACGCAGTATTTT.

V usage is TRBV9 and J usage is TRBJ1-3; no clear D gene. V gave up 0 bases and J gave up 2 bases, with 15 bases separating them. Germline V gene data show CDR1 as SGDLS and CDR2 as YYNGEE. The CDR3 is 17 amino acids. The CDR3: CASSVVGDIPPGNTIYF. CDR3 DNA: TGTGCCAGCAGCGTAGTCGGGGATATCCCCCCTGGAAACACCATATATTTT.

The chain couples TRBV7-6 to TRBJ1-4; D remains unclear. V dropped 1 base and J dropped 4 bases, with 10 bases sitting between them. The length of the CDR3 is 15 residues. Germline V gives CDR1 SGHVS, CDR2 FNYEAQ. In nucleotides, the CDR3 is TGTGCCAGCAGCTTAGGGTCGGGGATTAATGAAAAACTGTTTTTT. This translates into CASSLGSGINEKLFF.

Here the CDR3 reads CASSIRGQQETQYF. CDR3 DNA: TGTGCCAGTAGTATTCGGGGACAGCAAGAGACCCAGTACTTC. V is TRBV19 and J is TRBJ2-5; 7 nucleotides align to TRBD1. Per the germline V gene, CDR1 is LNHDA and CDR2 is SQIVND (reference sequence). V was clipped by 3 bases and J by 2 bases; unmatched bases: 3. CDR3 length: 14 residues.

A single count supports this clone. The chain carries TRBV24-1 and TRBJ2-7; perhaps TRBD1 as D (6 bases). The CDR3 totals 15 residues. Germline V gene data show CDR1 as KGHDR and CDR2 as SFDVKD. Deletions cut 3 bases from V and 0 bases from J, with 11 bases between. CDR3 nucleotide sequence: TGTGCCACCAGTGATCCGGGGACAACCTCCTACGAGCAGTACTTC. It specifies CATSDPGTTSYEQYF.

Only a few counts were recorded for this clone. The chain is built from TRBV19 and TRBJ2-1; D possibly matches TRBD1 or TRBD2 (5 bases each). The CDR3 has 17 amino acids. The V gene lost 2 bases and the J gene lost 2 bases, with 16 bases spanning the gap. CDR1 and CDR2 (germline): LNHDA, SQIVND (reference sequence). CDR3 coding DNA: TGTGCCAGTAGTATAAGAGGCGAGGGGTACCCCTACAATGAGCAGTTCTTC. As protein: CASSIRGEGYPYNEQFF.

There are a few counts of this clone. The CDR3 DNA is TGTGCCAGCAGCCCCCCGGGAGCCTACGAGCAGTACTTC. Translating gives CASSPPGAYEQYF. J is TRBJ2-7 and V is TRBV6-5; weak D call: TRBD2 (6 bases). Trimming left V 6 bases short and J 2 bases short, with 11 bases between. The CDR3 is made up of 13 amino acids. Germline-derived CDR1 and CDR2 are MNHEY and SVGAGI.